This T cell receptor beta chain is drawn from a study of beta chain features in type 1 diabetes. This CDR3 region has 13 residues. Deletions cut 2 bases from V and 7 bases from J, with 8 bases between. CDR1 and CDR2 (germline): SNHLY, FYNNEI. The isolated RNA, all of it, was reverse transcribed, so expressed TCRB transcripts were what got sequenced. The method was immunoSEQ multiplex PCR; TCRdb's version includes in-frame clones alone and lacks a portion of them. The repertoire holds just over 600,000 clones, with roughly a sixth as singletons. The sequenced sample consisted of naive CD4+ T cells from blood. The sequence derives from a man aged 18-30 years in good health. The gene calls are TRBV2 and TRBJ2-2; D remains unclear. CDR3 loop: CASSEPPGGELFF. The CDR3, as DNA: TGTGCCAGCAGTGAACCCCCTGGCGGGGAGCTGTTTTTT.